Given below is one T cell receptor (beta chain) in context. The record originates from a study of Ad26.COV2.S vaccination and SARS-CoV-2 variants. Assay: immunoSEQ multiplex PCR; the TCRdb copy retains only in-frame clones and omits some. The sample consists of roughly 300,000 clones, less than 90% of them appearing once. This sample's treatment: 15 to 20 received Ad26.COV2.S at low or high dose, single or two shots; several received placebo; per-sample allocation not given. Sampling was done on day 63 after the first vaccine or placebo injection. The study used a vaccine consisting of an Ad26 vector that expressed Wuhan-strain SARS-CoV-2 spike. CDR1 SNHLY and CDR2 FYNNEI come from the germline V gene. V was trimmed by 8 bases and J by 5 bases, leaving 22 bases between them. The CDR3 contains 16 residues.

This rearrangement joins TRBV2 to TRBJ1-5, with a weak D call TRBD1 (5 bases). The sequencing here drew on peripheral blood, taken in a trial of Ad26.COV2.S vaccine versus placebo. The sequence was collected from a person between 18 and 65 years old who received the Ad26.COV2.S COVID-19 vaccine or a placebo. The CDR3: CASGGEGSTLYQPQHF. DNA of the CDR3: TGTGCCAGCGGGGGGGAGGGCTCAACCTTGTATCAGCCCCAGCATTTT.